This T cell receptor (beta chain) emerged from a study of tumor-infiltrating lymphocytes in oesophageal squamous cell carcinoma (dated by TCRdb to 2015 to 2016). Taken from the germline V gene, the CDR1 and CDR2 loops are SGHVS and FNYEAQ. The cysteine opens and the phenylalanine closes a CDR3 of 17 amino acids. Only the CDR3 part of the read is kept: 51 bases, read in frame from the first base. Libraries were made using PCR. These reads were obtained on an Illumina HiSeq 2000. TCRdb took the public reads, trimmed them with fastp at Q25, ran MiXCR for clone calling and kept in-frame beta chains. Here each entry gathers all rows of one CDR3 protein and keeps the most common genes and DNA. The sample includes about 21,000 distinct CDR3 sequences, with roughly two fifths observed a single time. Of the sample, roughly 37% is held by the ten largest clones. To note about this clonotype: Its antigen remains unidentified. The germline gene is not matched at one end of the junction; a read error may be the cause.

The V and J segments used are TRBV7-6 and TRBJ2-1, with the D segment possibly TRBD1 or TRBD2, each aligning over 6 bases. This TCR came from a male donor with esophageal squamous cell carcinoma. What was sequenced was esophageal tumor tissue. The DNA reads as follows: TGTGCCAGCAGCTTAAAGGGGGGTTTAAGCTCCTACAATGAGCAGTTTTTC. Its protein reads: CASSLKGGLSSYNEQFF.